This T cell receptor (beta chain) was captured by sequencing in a study of identical twins. Trimming removed 6 bases from V and 0 bases from J; junction bases left unmatched: 10. Germline CDR1 reads SQVTM; CDR2 reads ANQGSEA. The CDR3 runs to 15 residues. Carrying unique molecular identifiers, the cDNA also gained a universal primer site through template switching. Each CDR3 protein is one row after TCRdb ran MiXCR on the 5' RACE reads. The table has nearly 250,000 distinct CDR3 sequences, approximately 7% seen once. Healthy Caucasian individuals made up all the donors. Findings and limits, study-wide: Alpha sequences that were out-of-frame and twin-shared showed an excess of low generation probability. Twins shared beta out-of-frame sequences in excess, but this excess was weaker.

This clonotype showed up many times. The antigen is unknown. A further study also used this sample, focusing on yellow fever vaccine responses in identical twins.

The sequence derives from a woman aged 18 to 35 in good health. Sequenced input: memory (CD45RO+) T cells sorted from blood. V gene TRBV29-1 combines with J gene TRBJ1-1; 7 bases align to TRBD1. CDR3 loop: CSVTSQGTMNTEAFF. The CDR3 bases are TGCAGCGTGACTTCACAGGGGACGATGAACACTGAAGCTTTCTTT.